Detailed here is one T cell receptor (beta chain). Its antigen remains undetermined. Base qualities are not at hand, and no much larger clone is one base apart. Library prep was done by the immunoSEQ multiplex PCR assay. High-throughput TCR-beta CDR3 sequencing of genomic DNA from most patients was performed by Adaptive Biotechnologies. The source study handled its data this way. TCR sequencing data were retrieved from Adaptive's ImmunoSEQ software for more than 15 patients, whereas a few other patients were processed with MiXCR and VDJtools. Because the origin of CDR3 nucleotide sequences shared between donor and recipient could not be assigned, those sequences were removed. Alloreactive clones required at least 2-fold expansion over unstimulated cells and minimum CFSE-low frequency of 0.002% (template counts) or 0.001% (read counts). Clones were considered mappable if detected in sequenced pre-transplant spleen, lymph node, or MLR CFSE-low populations of the donor or recipient. Cumulative frequency of alloreactive clones was calculated as a percentage of all sequences weighted by copy number. What TCRdb holds here is the immuneACCESS table cut down to in-frame rearrangements. Part of the clones is not present; checked against another copy, under half of the missing clones reflect an unresolved V gene, and the others are unexplained. Clone size and the V and J calls come from that table; the DNA yielded D and trimming. The sample data list 3,500 to 4,000 clones, and roughly two thirds of these were observed just once. The ten largest clones take up around a tenth of the sample.

To isolate intraepithelial and lamina propria lymphocytes from graft specimens, dithiothreitol, EDTA incubations and collagenase D digestion were used. Serial intestinal graft biopsy specimens collected up to 600 days after transplant underwent bulk TCR-beta sequencing. This sample was included in a study of graft-versus-host responses after intestinal transplantation (dated by TCRdb to the early 2020s). Background on the whole study: The transplants that recipients received were multivisceral, liver-intestinal, or isolated intestinal. To identify alloreactive clones, pre-transplant mixed lymphocyte reaction products were sequenced and then compared with unstimulated pre-transplant donor and recipient T cells. Every recipient was given anti-thymocyte globulin induction, then maintenance tacrolimus and steroids for 2 to 4 years. A peak of at least 4% donor T cells among recipient peripheral blood mononuclear cells was the definition used for donor T cell macrochimerism. After intestinal transplantation, graft-versus-host and host-versus-graft alloreactive T cell clones were followed in the graft, circulation and bone marrow using bulk TCR-beta CDR3 sequencing. Instead of going to the commercial service, samples from a few later patients were sequenced in-house on an Illumina MiSeq and processed with MiXCR. A cohort of approximately 24 intestinal transplant recipients, including one retransplant, was enrolled, and a few patients lacking pretransplant specimens were excluded.

Broader findings and caveats from the paper: GvH clones were detected in recipient bone marrow, and some appeared earlier in ileal mucosa or blood, consistent with an intestinal mucosal origin. Early after transplant, declines in HvG clones were associated with peak levels of circulating GvH clones. In patients with donor T cell macrochimerism, the allografts had high GvH to HvG T cell clonal ratios. The relatively low number and heterogeneity of intestinal transplant patients limited the conclusions.

Unmatched junction bases come to 14, with V trimmed by 4 bases and J by 7 bases. Based on the germline V gene (reference sequence), the CDR1 and CDR2 sequences are SGHNT and YYREEE. From cysteine to phenylalanine, the CDR3 is 16 amino acids long. CDR3 DNA is the only sequence kept; it has 48 bases, read in frame from the first base. This sample comprised ileum tissue, obtained about 920 days after intestinal transplantation. This TCR was sampled from a human patient who received an intestinal transplant, so some T cells may come from the graft donor. The chain is assembled from TRBV5-4 and TRBJ2-1, with 7 bases aligning to TRBD2. The nucleotides are TGTGCCAGCAGCGGTTCTAGCGGTCTTTACATAAATGAGCAGTTCTTC. This encodes CASSGSSGLYINEQFF.